This T cell receptor (beta chain) was sequenced for a study of human T cells and chemical hapten exposure. Study-wide context: Across the whole study, which lasted around 26 weeks, patients were given diphenylcyclopropenone on the scalp once a week.

This clonotype occurred a few times. The CDR3 is made up of 16 amino acids. After removal of 3 bases from V and 2 bases from J, the junction contained 7 bases not matched to a gene. The germline V gene has CDR1 ENHRY and CDR2 SYGVKD. Per the original data handling: Samples ranged from roughly 20,000 to 750,000 TCRs, with a median of approximately 100,000. TCRdb re-called the RACE reads through MiXCR, storing one row per CDR3 protein. Here the V and J calls rest on TCRdb's processing, not on the authors' analysis. Found here are tens of thousands of distinct CDR3 sequences, 10% to 15% of them singletons; the top ten hold more than 4.5%. Time point: patch test 3, about 24 weeks after DPC sensitization. Treatment of the sample: therapeutic diphenylcyclopropenone sensitization with weekly scalp DPC. Each patch-test visit's blood sample preceded patch application. The study drew its donors from alopecia patients who were 18 to 70 years old and suitable for DPC.

The sequence derives from a woman aged 45 to 65 with alopecia areata. Some clones in this sample may be carry-over from other donors' samples. This specimen consisted of whole blood, obtained in connection with sensitization to the hapten diphenylcyclopropenone (DPC). The chain has TRBV10-3 and TRBJ2-1; TRBD2 matches 7 bases. CDR3 coding DNA: TGTGCCATCAGTGACGACTCGGGAGGCGCCTACAATGAGCAGTTCTTC. It yields the protein CAISDDSGGAYNEQFF.